The 25 T cell receptor beta chains reported below all come from one sample, sequenced in a study of T cell changes during pregnancy in multiple sclerosis. Sequencing was performed with immunoSEQ multiplex PCR; in TCRdb, only in-frame clones are kept and a portion is missing. The table lists fewer than 85,000 clones, around 89% of them singletons, with about 1.9% in the top ten. The specimen was peripheral blood, collected before pregnancy. These TCRs come from a female donor with multiple sclerosis, enrolled in a pregnancy study.

The chain links TRBV5-8 to TRBJ1-2; 7 bases align to TRBD1. Germline V gene lookup returns CDR1 SGHTS and CDR2 YDEGEE. The CDR3 consists of 15 residues. Trimming cost V 1 base and J 5 bases; bases outside gene matches: 8. Here the CDR3 DNA reads TGTGCCAGCAGCTTGCTAGGGGGCGATACGTATGGCTACACCTTC. Translation: CASSLLGGDTYGYTF.

CDR3 in DNA: TGTGCCAGCAGCTTACGCGGGGGGGATTACAATGAGCAGTTCTTC. It translates to CASSLRGGDYNEQFF. This chain uses TRBV7-3 with TRBJ2-1; 9 nucleotides align to TRBD2. Trimming at V came to 2 bases and at J to 4 bases, leaving 3 bases not matched to a gene. Germline V gene data show CDR1 as SGHTA and CDR2 as FQGTGA. This CDR3 contains 15 residues.

The chain combines TRBV6-1 with TRBJ1-4; D not resolved. This CDR3 has 15 residues. Trimming left V 6 bases short and J 2 bases short, with 13 bases between. The germline V gene encodes CDR1 MNHNS and CDR2 SASEGT. The CDR3 here is CASRVLGTTNEKLFF. The CDR3 nucleotides are TGTGCCAGCAGGGTACTTGGTACGACTAATGAAAAACTGTTTTTT.

V gene TRBV19 combines with J gene TRBJ2-7, with 7 bases that match TRBD2. Per the germline V gene, CDR1 is LNHDA and CDR2 is SQIVND (reference sequence). V lost 4 bases, J lost 2 bases, and 8 bases stayed unmatched. The CDR3 is made up of 15 amino acids. The CDR3: CASSRGGAGTYEQYF. The CDR3 DNA reads as TGTGCCAGTAGTAGGGGGGGAGCGGGTACCTACGAGCAGTACTTC.

Only one count was recorded for this clone. The genes are TRBV5-1 and TRBJ1-6; TRBD1 might be the D (5 bases). The CDR3 extends over 15 amino acids. CDR1 SGHRS and CDR2 YFSETQ come from the germline V gene. V shed 2 bases and J shed 8 bases, with 14 bases lying between them. This chain's CDR3 is CASSFGGGVDSPLHF. CDR3 bases: TGCGCCAGCAGCTTCGGGGGGGGAGTTGATTCACCCCTCCACTTT.

This chain joins TRBV5-1 and TRBJ2-3, with 7 bases aligning to TRBD1. The germline V gene encodes CDR1 SGHRS and CDR2 YFSETQ. J was trimmed by 0 bases and V by 4 bases; bases with no gene match: 5. CDR3 length: 15 residues. The DNA for the CDR3 is TGCGCCAGCAGCCGGGGACAGCCTAGCACAGATACGCAGTATTTT. Its protein product is CASSRGQPSTDTQYF.

The J gene is TRBJ2-5, the V gene TRBV25-1; 9 bases map to TRBD1. The CDR3 totals 16 residues. Germline V gives CDR1 MGHDK, CDR2 SYGVNS. With 3 bases clipped from V and 3 bases from J, the junction kept 8 bases outside the gene matches. The CDR3 nucleotides are TGTGCCAGCAGTGATTTTGCCAGGACAGGGGAAGAGACCCAGTACTTC. This sequence encodes CASSDFARTGEETQYF.

This chain connects TRBV5-6 to TRBJ1-2; no firm D call. The V and J ends lost 3 bases and 2 bases respectively, with 17 bases between them. CDR1 SGHDT and CDR2 YYEEEE come from the germline V gene. The CDR3 length is 16 residues. In DNA form, the CDR3 reads TGTGCCAGCAGCTCACTAGCCGCTTTTACCAACTATGGCTACACCTTC. Encoded protein: CASSSLAAFTNYGYTF.

The rearrangement joins TRBV27 to TRBJ1-3; TRBD1 is a possible D gene (5 bases). Germline CDR1 MNHEY, CDR2 SMNVEV (reference sequence). V shed 2 bases and J shed 2 bases, with 7 bases lying between them. The CDR3 sequence is 14 residues long. The CDR3 spells CASSLGGAGNTIYF. CDR3 nucleotides: TGTGCCAGCAGTTTAGGGGGGGCTGGAAACACCATATATTTT.

This rearrangement joins TRBV7-3 to TRBJ2-2; D perhaps matches TRBD2 (6 bases). V lost 1 base and J lost 3, with 12 bases in between. This CDR3 region has 16 residues. Germline CDR1 is SGHTA and CDR2 is FQGTGA. Here the CDR3 DNA reads TGTGCCAGCAGCTTAAAGGGAGGATGGGACACCGGGGAGCTGTTTTTT. Its protein product is CASSLKGGWDTGELFF.

This clone is a singleton in its sample. The chain employs TRBV28 and TRBJ2-7, with D perhaps TRBD1 (6 bases). CDR1 MDHEN and CDR2 SYDVKM come from the germline V gene. The CDR3 consists of 14 residues. The ends were cut back, 7 bases at V and 3 bases at J, with 16 bases in the middle. For the CDR3, the DNA is TGTGCCAGCAACCAACAGGGTCGAGGCTACGAGCAGTACTTC. Translated: CASNQQGRGYEQYF. The full variable domain, with the rest looked up from reference TRBV28 and TRBJ2-7, is DVKVTQSSRYLVKRTGEKVFLECVQDMDHENMFWYRQDPGLGLRLIYFSYDVKMKEKGDIPEGYSVSREKKERFSLILESASTNQTSMYLCASNQQGRGYEQYFGPGTRLTVT.

V is TRBV11-3 and J is TRBJ2-2; 7 nucleotides agree with TRBD1. The CDR3 is made up of 14 amino acids. CDR1 and CDR2 (germline): SGHNT, YENEEA. Trimming cost V 5 bases and J 5 bases; bases outside gene matches: 5. CDR3 coding DNA: TGTGCCAGCAGCGCCCACAGGGGTACCGGGGAGCTGTTTTTT. Translated, it gives CASSAHRGTGELFF.

The genes are TRBV7-2 and TRBJ2-3; maybe TRBD1 (5 bases). Germline V gene lookup returns CDR1 SGHTA and CDR2 FQGNSA. The CDR3 has 12 amino acids. Trimming removed 7 bases from V and 9 bases from J, with 14 bases in between. The CDR3 is CASTSGFRTQYF. CDR3 in DNA: TGTGCCAGCACCTCAGGGTTTCGAACGCAGTATTTT. Looking up the rest from reference TRBV7-2 and TRBJ2-3 gives the full variable domain: GAGVSQSPSNKVTEKGKDVELRCDPISGHTALYWYRQSLGQGLEFLIYFQGNSAPDKSGLPSDRFSAERTGGSVSTLTIQRTQQEDSAVYLCASTSGFRTQYFGPGTRLTVL.

This CDR3 is CASSPYGGSSYNEQFF. As DNA, the CDR3 is TGCGCCAGCAGCCCCTATGGTGGGAGCTCCTACAATGAGCAGTTCTTC. The rearrangement joins TRBV4-3 to TRBJ2-1; tentative D call: TRBD2 (5 bases). The CDR3 runs to 16 residues. Per germline, CDR1 LGHNA and CDR2 YSLEER. The V gene lost 4 bases and the J gene lost 0 bases, with 13 bases spanning the gap.

This clone appeared once. The genes are TRBV10-3 and TRBJ2-5; no definite D call. The germline CDR1 and CDR2 sequences are ENHRY and SYGVKD. The CDR3 runs 16 residues. V lost 4 bases and J lost 2, with 17 bases in between. The CDR3 loop is CAISGSTKELQETQYF. Here the CDR3 DNA reads TGTGCCATCAGTGGATCTACTAAGGAACTGCAAGAGACCCAGTACTTC.

The chain carries TRBV5-1 and TRBJ1-2; 11 nucleotides line up with TRBD1. Germline-derived CDR1 and CDR2 are SGHRS and YFSETQ. The CDR3 totals 14 residues. V shed 5 bases and J 5 bases; nucleotides not matched to a gene: 5. The CDR3 nucleotides read TGCGCCAGCAGTCGGACAGGGGGCGTATATGGCTACACCTTC. The encoded protein is CASSRTGGVYGYTF. Complete variable domain (other parts from reference TRBV5-1 and TRBJ1-2): KAGVTQTPRYLIKTRGQQVTLSCSPISGHRSVSWYQQTPGQGLQFLFEYFSETQRNKGNFPGRFSGRQFSNSRSEMNVSTLELGDSALYLCASSRTGGVYGYTFGSGTRLTVV.

This clone appeared a single time. This sequence joins TRBV19 and TRBJ2-3; TRBD1 might be the D (5 bases). This CDR3 is 15 amino acids long. The V end was cut by 4 bases, the J end by 4 bases, with 15 bases between. CDR1 LNHDA and CDR2 SQIVND come from the germline V gene (reference sequence). This CDR3 reads CASSTSRTPADTQYF. For the CDR3, the DNA is TGTGCCAGTAGTACCTCTAGGACACCCGCAGATACGCAGTATTTT.

The chain recombines TRBV4-2 with TRBJ1-2, with D perhaps TRBD1 (6 bases). V dropped 3 bases and J dropped 3 bases, with 11 bases sitting between them. The CDR3 loop spans 14 amino acids. CDR1 is LGHNA, CDR2 YNFKEQ, per germline. The CDR3 DNA is TGTGCCAGCAGCCAGGAGGACAGTTACTATGGCTACACCTTC. Its protein is CASSQEDSYYGYTF.

J is TRBJ2-1 and V is TRBV5-6; TRBD1 agrees at 8 bases. J lost 14 bases, V lost 0 bases, and 7 bases had no gene match. From germline, CDR1 is SGHDT and CDR2 YYEEEE. The CDR3 is 13 amino acids. CDR3 coding DNA: TGTGCCAGCAGCTTGGCCGACAGGGGTAGGGAGTTCTTC. Translation gives CASSLADRGREFF.

The V and J genes are TRBV15 and TRBJ2-1; D might be TRBD1 (5 bases). The CDR3 length is 17 residues. Germline V gene sequence: CDR1 LNHNV, CDR2 YYDKDF (reference sequence). Trimming took 0 bases from V and 8 from J, leaving 20 bases between them. As DNA, the CDR3 is TGTGCCACCAGCAGAGATAGGCTTCTGCGACAGCGCCATGAGCAGTTCTTC. It encodes CATSRDRLLRQRHEQFF.

The V and J genes are TRBV5-1 and TRBJ1-1; tentative D call: TRBD1 (6 bases). The V gene lost 4 bases and the J gene lost 7 bases, with 14 bases spanning the gap. The CDR3 spans 13 residues. Germline loops: CDR1 SGHRS, CDR2 YFSETQ. The CDR3: CASSTGQNNEAFF. CDR3 coding DNA: TGCGCCAGCAGCACAGGACAGAATAATGAAGCTTTCTTT.

The rearrangement joins TRBV5-4 to TRBJ2-5, with TRBD1 matching 7 bases. The J segment lost 10 bases and the V segment lost 3 bases, leaving 9 bases of the junction unmatched. Germline V gives CDR1 SGHNT, CDR2 YYREEE (reference sequence). The CDR3 totals 13 residues. CDR3: CASSSETGSVQYF. The DNA for the CDR3 is TGTGCCAGCAGCTCCGAGACAGGGTCGGTCCAGTACTTC.

V is TRBV30 and J is TRBJ1-4; 10 nucleotides line up with TRBD1. Trimming took 3 bases from V and 3 from J; bases not matched to a gene: 4. The CDR3 is 15 residues long. From germline, CDR1 is GTSNPN and CDR2 SVGIG (reference sequence). The CDR3 sequence: CAWRLGQGANEKLFF. The CDR3 DNA sequence: TGTGCCTGGAGGCTAGGACAGGGGGCTAATGAAAAACTGTTTTTT.

The rearrangement uses TRBV10-3 and TRBJ2-6; weak D call: TRBD2 (5 bases). The CDR3 contains 14 residues. The V end was cut by 4 bases, the J end by 2 bases, with 6 bases between. Per germline, CDR1 ENHRY and CDR2 SYGVKD. CDR3 nucleotide sequence: TGTGCCATCAGTGGGGAGCCTGGGGCCAACGTCCTGACTTTC. Encoded protein: CAISGEPGANVLTF.

The chain employs TRBV19 and TRBJ1-6, with D unclear. V lost 6 bases, J lost 4 bases, and 13 bases lay in between. This CDR3 spans 15 amino acids. The germline V gene has CDR1 LNHDA and CDR2 SQIVND (reference sequence). The CDR3 sequence is CASSGSSGYNSPLHF. DNA of the CDR3: TGTGCCAGTAGCGGATCATCAGGATATAATTCACCCCTCCACTTT. The entire variable domain, with the rest obtained from reference TRBV19 and TRBJ1-6, is as follows: DGGITQSPKYLFRKEGQNVTLSCEQNLNHDAMYWYRQDPGQGLRLIYYSQIVNDFQKGDIAEGYSVSREKKESFPLTVTSAQKNPTAFYLCASSGSSGYNSPLHFGNGTRLTVT.